This T cell receptor beta chain is drawn from a study of sequential checkpoint blockade in melanoma. Across the study: First-line arms were nivolumab then ipilimumab, or the reverse, randomized 1:1. After both sequences, patients received maintenance nivolumab.

Assay: immunoSEQ multiplex PCR; the TCRdb copy retains only in-frame clones and omits some. The table includes roughly 28,000 clones, roughly four fifths detected once. The CDR3 consists of 19 residues. Comment on this clone: The same CDR3 is also encoded by other DNA sequences in this sample.

Treatment given: randomized to nivolumab then ipilimumab (arm A) or the reverse (arm B). DNA-damaging chemotherapy had not been given to any patient beforehand. From thawed PBMCs, live CD3+CD8+ cells negative for CD19 and CD56 were sorted. Sequenced material: CD8+ T cells sorted from blood (inferred from file names), taken from a patient given nivolumab and ipilimumab in sequence. The sequence was collected from a human donor with melanoma. The rearrangement joins TRBV12-1 to TRBJ2-7; the table calls TRBD2, which could not be checked here. TRBV12-1 is given as a pseudogene. The CDR3 reads CASSFATSGGARGDYEQYF. The CDR3, as DNA: TGTGCCAGCAGCTTTGCGACTAGCGGGGGGGCTCGGGGAGACTACGAGCAGTATTTC.